This T cell receptor (beta chain) was retrieved from a study of neurological immune-mediated disorders. The unsorted libraries originated from 2 million PBMCs that had been stored at -80 C. The cDNA was produced through 5'RACE with 10-nucleotide random UMIs. TCRdb itself ran the 5' RACE reads through MiXCR, one entry per CDR3 protein. The sample yields 70,000 to 95,000 distinct CDR3 sequences, about a sixth seen once. Regarding this clonotype: At one end, the junction sequence differs from germline, possibly due to a read error.

The sequence was obtained from a woman between 35 and 50 years old in good health. Sequenced material: PBMCs.

CDR3 residues: CVSSPPRGRETQYF. CDR3 DNA: TGTGTCAGCTCACCACCGAGGGGGCGGGAGACCCAGTACTTC. The V gene is TRBV18, the J gene TRBJ2-5; TRBD1 agrees at 7 bases. Per germline, CDR1 KGHSH and CDR2 LQKENI. This CDR3 spans 14 amino acids.